This T cell receptor beta chain was identified during a study of vaccination effects on CD4 cells after COVID-19. ViraFEST used viral peptide pools to expand antigen-specific CD4+ T cells before sequencing. Once cultured for approximately 10 days, the cells underwent separation to obtain CD4+ T cells. Participants received two doses of either the BNT162b2 or mRNA-1273 vaccine. Cultures of a few million PBMC per well contained roughly 9.4 IU/ml IL-2 plus 10 ug/ml peptides. V was trimmed by 1 base and J by 5 bases, leaving 15 bases between them. Germline values: CDR1 LNHDA, CDR2 SQIVND (reference sequence). This CDR3 has 16 residues. Generated by immunoSEQ multiplex PCR, the TCRdb table keeps only in-frame clones and is missing some. The table includes more than 9,000 clones, over 60% detected once. Details on this clone: Its antigen is unknown.

The sequencing used CD4+ T cells from PBMCs cultured with SARS-CoV-2 spike peptides, collected after COVID-19 vaccination. The J gene is TRBJ1-5, the V gene TRBV19; perhaps TRBD1 as D (6 bases). The TCR was taken from a human donor who received a COVID-19 vaccine. Written as DNA, the CDR3 is TGTGCCAGTAGTATAGCGAATCCGGGGGGGCATCAGCCCCAGCATTTT. Protein: CASSIANPGGHQPQHF.